This T cell receptor (beta chain) was recorded in a study of T cells after yellow fever vaccination. In TCRdb, the 5' RACE reads were re-called with MiXCR into one record per CDR3 protein. The sample includes some 320,000 distinct CDR3 sequences, about 10% of them seen just once. Germline V gene data show CDR1 as DFQATT and CDR2 as SNEGSKA (reference sequence). J was trimmed by 5 bases and V by 3 bases; bases with no gene match: 8. The CDR3 has 15 amino acids. Study results and limitations: Reappearance after the booster was observed for most primary-vaccination clones (roughly 97% CD4, roughly 88% CD8).

This clonotype was detected only a few times. What it binds is not known. The clonotype comes from a man aged 18-30 years who received the YFV17D yellow fever vaccine. This material consisted of CD4+ T cells sorted from PBMCs, taken 45 days after the yellow fever booster vaccination. The V call is TRBV20-1, the J call TRBJ1-2; 11 nucleotides line up with TRBD1. The CDR3: CSASGQGAGLYGYTF. CDR3 bases: TGCAGTGCTAGTGGACAGGGGGCGGGTTTGTATGGCTACACCTTC.